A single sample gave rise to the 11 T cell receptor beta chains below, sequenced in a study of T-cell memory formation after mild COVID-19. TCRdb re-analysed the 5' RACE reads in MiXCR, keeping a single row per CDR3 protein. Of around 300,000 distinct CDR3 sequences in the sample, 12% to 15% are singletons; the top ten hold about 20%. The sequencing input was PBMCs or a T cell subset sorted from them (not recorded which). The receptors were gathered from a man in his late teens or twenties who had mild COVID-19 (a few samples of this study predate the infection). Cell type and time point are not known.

CDR3 sequence reads: CASSYSWTGNTGELFF. CDR3 DNA sequence: TGTGCCAGCAGTTACTCTTGGACAGGGAACACCGGGGAGCTGTTTTTT. The chain employs TRBV6-5 and TRBJ2-2, with 7 bases matching TRBD1. The germline gives CDR1 MNHEY, CDR2 SVGAGI. The CDR3 covers 16 residues. V was pared by 0 bases and J by 1 base, with 2 bases of the junction left unmatched.

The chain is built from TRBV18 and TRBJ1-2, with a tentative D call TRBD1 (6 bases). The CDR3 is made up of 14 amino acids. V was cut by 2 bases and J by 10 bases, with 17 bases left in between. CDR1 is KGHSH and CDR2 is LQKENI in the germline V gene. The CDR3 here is CASSPTLDSFDYTF. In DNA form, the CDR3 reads TGTGCCAGCTCACCAACCTTGGACAGTTTCGACTACACCTTC.

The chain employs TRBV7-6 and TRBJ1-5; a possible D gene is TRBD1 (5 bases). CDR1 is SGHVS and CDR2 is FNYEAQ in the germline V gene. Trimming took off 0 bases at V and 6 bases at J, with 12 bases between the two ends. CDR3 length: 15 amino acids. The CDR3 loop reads CASSLAVGRGQPQHF. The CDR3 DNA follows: TGTGCCAGCAGCTTAGCTGTCGGGAGGGGTCAGCCCCAGCATTTT.

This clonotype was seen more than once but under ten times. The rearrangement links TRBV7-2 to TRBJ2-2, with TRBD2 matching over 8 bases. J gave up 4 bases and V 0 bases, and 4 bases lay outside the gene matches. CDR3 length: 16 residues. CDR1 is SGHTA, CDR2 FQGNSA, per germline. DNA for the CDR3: TGTGCCAGCAGCTTAGCGCCTAGCGGGCTCACCGGGGAGCTGTTTTTT. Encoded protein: CASSLAPSGLTGELFF. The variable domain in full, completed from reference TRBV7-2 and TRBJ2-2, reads GAGVSQSPSNKVTEKGKDVELRCDPISGHTALYWYRQSLGQGLEFLIYFQGNSAPDKSGLPSDRFSAERTGGSVSTLTIQRTQQEDSAVYLCASSLAPSGLTGELFFGEGSRLTVL.

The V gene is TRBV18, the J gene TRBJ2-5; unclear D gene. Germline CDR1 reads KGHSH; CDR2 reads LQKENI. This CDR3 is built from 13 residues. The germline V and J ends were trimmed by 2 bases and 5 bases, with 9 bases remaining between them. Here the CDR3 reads CASSPRQLETQYF. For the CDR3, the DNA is TGTGCCAGCTCACCAAGGCAGCTTGAGACCCAGTACTTC.

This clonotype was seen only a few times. The CDR3 DNA sequence: TGCGCCAGCAGCCAAGAACCACCCACCTCTGGCTCCTACAATGAGCAGTTCTTC. This codes for CASSQEPPTSGSYNEQFF. This chain uses TRBV4-3 with TRBJ2-1; D remains unclear. V lost 0 bases and J 0 bases, leaving 15 bases between the germline ends. This CDR3 spans 18 amino acids. Germline CDR1 LGHNA, CDR2 YSLEER.

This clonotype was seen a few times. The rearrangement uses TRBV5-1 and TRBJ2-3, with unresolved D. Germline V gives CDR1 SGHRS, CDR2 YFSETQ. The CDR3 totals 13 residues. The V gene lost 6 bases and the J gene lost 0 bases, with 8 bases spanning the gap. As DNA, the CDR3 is TGCGCCAGCACCCCGTTAAGCACAGATACGCAGTATTTT. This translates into CASTPLSTDTQYF.

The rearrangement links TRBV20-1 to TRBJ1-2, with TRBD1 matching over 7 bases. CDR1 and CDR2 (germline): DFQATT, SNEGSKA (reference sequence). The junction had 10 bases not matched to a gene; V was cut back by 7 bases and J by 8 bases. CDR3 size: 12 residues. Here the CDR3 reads CSVTQTGTGYTF. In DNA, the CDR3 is TGCAGTGTTACGCAGACAGGGACCGGCTACACCTTC.

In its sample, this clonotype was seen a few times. The CDR3 DNA sequence: TGTGCCAGTAATGAGGCCCCGGGCGCTGAAGCTTTCTTT. Its translation is CASNEAPGAEAFF. V and J are TRBV19 and TRBJ1-1; D is ambiguous. CDR1 is LNHDA, CDR2 SQIVND, per germline (reference sequence). V dropped 7 bases and J dropped 6 bases, with 15 bases sitting between them. The CDR3 consists of 13 residues.

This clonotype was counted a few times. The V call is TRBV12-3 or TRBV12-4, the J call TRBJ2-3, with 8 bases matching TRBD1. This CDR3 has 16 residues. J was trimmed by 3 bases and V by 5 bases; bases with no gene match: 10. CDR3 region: CASSLESGGGTDTQYF. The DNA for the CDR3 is TGTGCCAGCAGTCTCGAGTCAGGGGGCGGTACAGATACGCAGTATTTT.

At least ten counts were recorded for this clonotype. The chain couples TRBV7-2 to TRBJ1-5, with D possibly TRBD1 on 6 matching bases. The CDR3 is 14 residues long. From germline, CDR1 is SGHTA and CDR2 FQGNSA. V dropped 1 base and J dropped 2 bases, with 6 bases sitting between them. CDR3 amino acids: CASSLDRGNQPQHF. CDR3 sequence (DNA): TGTGCCAGCAGCTTAGACAGGGGCAATCAGCCCCAGCATTTT.